The rows below give T cell receptor beta chains drawn from one sample of a study of graft-versus-host responses after intestinal transplantation. Here immunoSEQ multiplex PCR was the method, and the copy in TCRdb shows in-frame clones only, minus some. The repertoire has about 20,000 clones, roughly 72% of them found once; the top ten carry approximately 7.6%. Specimen: ileum tissue, collected around 20 days after intestinal transplant. The receptors shown here come from a human patient who received an intestinal transplant, so some T cells may come from the graft donor. The CDR3 runs from the conserved cysteine through the conserved F or W. The D gene is left open where the match is weak. For some rows the clone size is stated as once, few or many, or as a class when expanded; others skip it.

V gene: TRBV15
clone size: -
D gene: TRBD2
J gene: TRBJ2-3
CDR3 DNA: TGTGCCACCAGCAGTCTAATAGCGGGGGGCACAGATACGCAGTATTTT
CDR3 protein: CATSSLIAGGTDTQYF

V gene: TRBV6-5
clone size: -
D gene: -
J gene: TRBJ1-1
CDR3 DNA: TGTGCCAGCAGTTATGAGGGACTCGGCACTGAAGCTTTCTTT
CDR3 protein: CASSYEGLGTEAFF

V gene: TRBV4-2
clone size: -
D gene: TRBD2
J gene: TRBJ2-3
CDR3 DNA: TGTGCCAGCAGCCAAGATCCTAGCGGGGGGGCAGATACGCAGTATTTT
CDR3 protein: CASSQDPSGGADTQYF

V gene: TRBV9
clone size: -
D gene: -
J gene: TRBJ1-2
CDR3 DNA: TGTGCCAGCAGCGTACTTCAGGCCCCGCTCTATGGCTACACCTTC
CDR3 protein: CASSVLQAPLYGYTF

V gene: TRBV10-1
clone size: few
D gene: TRBD2
J gene: TRBJ2-1
CDR3 DNA: TGCGCCAGCATGCGGGAGGGAAGTGGCAATGAGCAGTTCTTC
CDR3 protein: CASMREGSGNEQFF

V gene: TRBV29-1
clone size: -
D gene: TRBD2
J gene: TRBJ2-1
CDR3 DNA: TGCAGCGTTGAAGGTAGCGGGGGGGCCTATGAGCAGTTCTTC
CDR3 protein: CSVEGSGGAYEQFF

V gene: TRBV4-1
clone size: few
D gene: -
J gene: TRBJ1-1
CDR3 DNA: TGCGCCAGCGGACAGACGAACACTGAAGCTTTCTTT
CDR3 protein: CASGQTNTEAFF

V gene: TRBV4-2
clone size: -
D gene: -
J gene: TRBJ1-6
CDR3 DNA: TGTGCCAGCAGCCAAGAACGGCAGGTTGTCGGCTCCTATAATTCACCCCTCCACTTT
CDR3 protein: CASSQERQVVGSYNSPLHF

V gene: TRBV28
clone size: -
D gene: -
J gene: TRBJ1-2
CDR3 DNA: TGTGCCAGCAGTCCACCGACAGCGTCCTATGGCTACACCTTC
CDR3 protein: CASSPPTASYGYTF

V gene: TRBV6-5
clone size: -
D gene: TRBD2
J gene: TRBJ2-7
CDR3 DNA: TGTGCCAGCAAAGCGAGCGGGGGTTCCTACGAGCAGTACTTC
CDR3 protein: CASKASGGSYEQYF

V gene: TRBV7-9
clone size: -
D gene: -
J gene: TRBJ2-7
CDR3 DNA: TGTGCCAGCAGCTTGGGAGTCTACGAGCAGTACTTC
CDR3 protein: CASSLGVYEQYF

V gene: TRBV7-9
clone size: once
D gene: -
J gene: TRBJ2-5
CDR3 DNA: TGTGCCAGCAGCTATTACGATGAGTTCGCGGGAGAGACCCAGTACTTC
CDR3 protein: CASSYYDEFAGETQYF

V gene: TRBV30
clone size: -
D gene: TRBD2
J gene: TRBJ2-5
CDR3 DNA: TGTGCCTGGGCGGGGGGGCGCGTATATGGAGAGACCCAGTACTTC
CDR3 protein: CAWAGGRVYGETQYF

V gene: TRBV7-6
clone size: once
D gene: TRBD1
J gene: TRBJ1-3
CDR3 DNA: TGTGCCAGCAGCTTAGAGGGGACAGGGGATTCTGGAAACACCATATATTTT
CDR3 protein: CASSLEGTGDSGNTIYF

V gene: TRBV11-3
clone size: -
D gene: TRBD2
J gene: TRBJ2-1
CDR3 DNA: TGTGCCAGCAGCTTACCTAGCGGGGCGGCTGAGCAGTTCTTC
CDR3 protein: CASSLPSGAAEQFF

V gene: TRBV7-9
clone size: few
D gene: TRBD1
J gene: TRBJ1-2
CDR3 DNA: TGTGCCAGCAGCCCCGGGACAGCGGACGGCTACACCTTC
CDR3 protein: CASSPGTADGYTF

V gene: TRBV7-9
clone size: -
D gene: -
J gene: TRBJ1-2
CDR3 DNA: TGTGCCAGCAGCTTAGGATACATTGCTAACTATGGCTACACCTTC
CDR3 protein: CASSLGYIANYGYTF

V gene: TRBV19
clone size: -
D gene: TRBD2
J gene: TRBJ2-4
CDR3 DNA: TGTGCCAGTAGTATTAGACTAGCGGAGATTCTCGGGTTAACCAAAAACATTCAGTACTTC
CDR3 protein: CASSIRLAEILGLTKNIQYF

V gene: TRBV5-1
clone size: -
D gene: -
J gene: TRBJ1-4
CDR3 DNA: TGCGCCAGCAGCTTGGAGGGGGTATACGGTAATATTGCAACTAATGAAAAACTGTTTTTT
CDR3 protein: CASSLEGVYGNIATNEKLFF

V gene: TRBV30
clone size: -
D gene: TRBD2
J gene: TRBJ2-1
CDR3 DNA: TGTGCCTGGAGTGGGGGGGGCTCCTACAATGAGCAGTTCTTC
CDR3 protein: CAWSGGGSYNEQFF

V gene: TRBV7-9
clone size: -
D gene: -
J gene: TRBJ2-3
CDR3 DNA: TGTGCCAGCAGCTTGGAGATCTACAGCACAGATACGCAGTATTTT
CDR3 protein: CASSLEIYSTDTQYF

V gene: TRBV6-6
clone size: -
D gene: TRBD1
J gene: TRBJ1-1
CDR3 DNA: TGTGCCAGCAGTTTAAGGACAGGTGTGGACACTGAAGCTTTCTTT
CDR3 protein: CASSLRTGVDTEAFF

V gene: TRBV6-5
clone size: few
D gene: -
J gene: TRBJ2-7
CDR3 DNA: TGTGCCAGCAGCTCGAGCTCCTACGAGCAGTACTTC
CDR3 protein: CASSSSSYEQYF

V gene: TRBV6-1
clone size: -
D gene: TRBD2
J gene: TRBJ2-3
CDR3 DNA: TGTGCCAGCAGGGGAGCGGGAGGGGCAGATACGCAGTATTTT
CDR3 protein: CASRGAGGADTQYF

V gene: TRBV29-1
clone size: -
D gene: TRBD2
J gene: TRBJ2-1
CDR3 DNA: TGCAGCGTTGAAGAGGGACTAGCCTATGAGCAGTTCTTC
CDR3 protein: CSVEEGLAYEQFF

V gene: TRBV6-1
clone size: -
D gene: -
J gene: TRBJ2-5
CDR3 DNA: TGTGCCAGCAGTGAGGTGCCAGGTGAGACCCAGTACTTC
CDR3 protein: CASSEVPGETQYF

V gene: TRBV6-1
clone size: medium-sized
D gene: TRBD1
J gene: TRBJ2-1
CDR3 DNA: TGTGCCAGCAGGGGGACAGGGGGAGTTAATGAGCAGTTCTTC
CDR3 protein: CASRGTGGVNEQFF